This T cell receptor beta chain came from a study of blood T cell repertoires in COVID-19. Overall study: Both acute and convalescent COVID-19 samples were obtained from the United States, Italy and Spain. T cells, B-cell-depleted T cells, or PBMCs supplied cDNA or gDNA.

V was pared by 4 bases and J by 1 base, with 8 bases between. The CDR3 covers 13 residues. Germline CDR1 reads KGHSY; CDR2 reads FQNENV. In the original processing: Reference gene primer amplification gave estimated nucleated cell counts. The table came from immunoSEQ multiplex PCR; TCRdb's copy has only in-frame clones and leaves some out. For V, J and clone size, that table is used; D and trimming come from the DNA. The table records a few hundred thousand clones, approximately 86% of them present only once. The sequence came from a man in his forties who had recovered from COVID-19. The V gene is TRBV16, the J gene TRBJ2-7; possibly TRBD2 for D (5 bases). The sample taken for sequencing was peripheral blood. CDR3 nucleotide sequence: TGTGCCAGCAGCCCTACGGGGTCCTACGAGCAGTACTTC. This gives the protein CASSPTGSYEQYF.